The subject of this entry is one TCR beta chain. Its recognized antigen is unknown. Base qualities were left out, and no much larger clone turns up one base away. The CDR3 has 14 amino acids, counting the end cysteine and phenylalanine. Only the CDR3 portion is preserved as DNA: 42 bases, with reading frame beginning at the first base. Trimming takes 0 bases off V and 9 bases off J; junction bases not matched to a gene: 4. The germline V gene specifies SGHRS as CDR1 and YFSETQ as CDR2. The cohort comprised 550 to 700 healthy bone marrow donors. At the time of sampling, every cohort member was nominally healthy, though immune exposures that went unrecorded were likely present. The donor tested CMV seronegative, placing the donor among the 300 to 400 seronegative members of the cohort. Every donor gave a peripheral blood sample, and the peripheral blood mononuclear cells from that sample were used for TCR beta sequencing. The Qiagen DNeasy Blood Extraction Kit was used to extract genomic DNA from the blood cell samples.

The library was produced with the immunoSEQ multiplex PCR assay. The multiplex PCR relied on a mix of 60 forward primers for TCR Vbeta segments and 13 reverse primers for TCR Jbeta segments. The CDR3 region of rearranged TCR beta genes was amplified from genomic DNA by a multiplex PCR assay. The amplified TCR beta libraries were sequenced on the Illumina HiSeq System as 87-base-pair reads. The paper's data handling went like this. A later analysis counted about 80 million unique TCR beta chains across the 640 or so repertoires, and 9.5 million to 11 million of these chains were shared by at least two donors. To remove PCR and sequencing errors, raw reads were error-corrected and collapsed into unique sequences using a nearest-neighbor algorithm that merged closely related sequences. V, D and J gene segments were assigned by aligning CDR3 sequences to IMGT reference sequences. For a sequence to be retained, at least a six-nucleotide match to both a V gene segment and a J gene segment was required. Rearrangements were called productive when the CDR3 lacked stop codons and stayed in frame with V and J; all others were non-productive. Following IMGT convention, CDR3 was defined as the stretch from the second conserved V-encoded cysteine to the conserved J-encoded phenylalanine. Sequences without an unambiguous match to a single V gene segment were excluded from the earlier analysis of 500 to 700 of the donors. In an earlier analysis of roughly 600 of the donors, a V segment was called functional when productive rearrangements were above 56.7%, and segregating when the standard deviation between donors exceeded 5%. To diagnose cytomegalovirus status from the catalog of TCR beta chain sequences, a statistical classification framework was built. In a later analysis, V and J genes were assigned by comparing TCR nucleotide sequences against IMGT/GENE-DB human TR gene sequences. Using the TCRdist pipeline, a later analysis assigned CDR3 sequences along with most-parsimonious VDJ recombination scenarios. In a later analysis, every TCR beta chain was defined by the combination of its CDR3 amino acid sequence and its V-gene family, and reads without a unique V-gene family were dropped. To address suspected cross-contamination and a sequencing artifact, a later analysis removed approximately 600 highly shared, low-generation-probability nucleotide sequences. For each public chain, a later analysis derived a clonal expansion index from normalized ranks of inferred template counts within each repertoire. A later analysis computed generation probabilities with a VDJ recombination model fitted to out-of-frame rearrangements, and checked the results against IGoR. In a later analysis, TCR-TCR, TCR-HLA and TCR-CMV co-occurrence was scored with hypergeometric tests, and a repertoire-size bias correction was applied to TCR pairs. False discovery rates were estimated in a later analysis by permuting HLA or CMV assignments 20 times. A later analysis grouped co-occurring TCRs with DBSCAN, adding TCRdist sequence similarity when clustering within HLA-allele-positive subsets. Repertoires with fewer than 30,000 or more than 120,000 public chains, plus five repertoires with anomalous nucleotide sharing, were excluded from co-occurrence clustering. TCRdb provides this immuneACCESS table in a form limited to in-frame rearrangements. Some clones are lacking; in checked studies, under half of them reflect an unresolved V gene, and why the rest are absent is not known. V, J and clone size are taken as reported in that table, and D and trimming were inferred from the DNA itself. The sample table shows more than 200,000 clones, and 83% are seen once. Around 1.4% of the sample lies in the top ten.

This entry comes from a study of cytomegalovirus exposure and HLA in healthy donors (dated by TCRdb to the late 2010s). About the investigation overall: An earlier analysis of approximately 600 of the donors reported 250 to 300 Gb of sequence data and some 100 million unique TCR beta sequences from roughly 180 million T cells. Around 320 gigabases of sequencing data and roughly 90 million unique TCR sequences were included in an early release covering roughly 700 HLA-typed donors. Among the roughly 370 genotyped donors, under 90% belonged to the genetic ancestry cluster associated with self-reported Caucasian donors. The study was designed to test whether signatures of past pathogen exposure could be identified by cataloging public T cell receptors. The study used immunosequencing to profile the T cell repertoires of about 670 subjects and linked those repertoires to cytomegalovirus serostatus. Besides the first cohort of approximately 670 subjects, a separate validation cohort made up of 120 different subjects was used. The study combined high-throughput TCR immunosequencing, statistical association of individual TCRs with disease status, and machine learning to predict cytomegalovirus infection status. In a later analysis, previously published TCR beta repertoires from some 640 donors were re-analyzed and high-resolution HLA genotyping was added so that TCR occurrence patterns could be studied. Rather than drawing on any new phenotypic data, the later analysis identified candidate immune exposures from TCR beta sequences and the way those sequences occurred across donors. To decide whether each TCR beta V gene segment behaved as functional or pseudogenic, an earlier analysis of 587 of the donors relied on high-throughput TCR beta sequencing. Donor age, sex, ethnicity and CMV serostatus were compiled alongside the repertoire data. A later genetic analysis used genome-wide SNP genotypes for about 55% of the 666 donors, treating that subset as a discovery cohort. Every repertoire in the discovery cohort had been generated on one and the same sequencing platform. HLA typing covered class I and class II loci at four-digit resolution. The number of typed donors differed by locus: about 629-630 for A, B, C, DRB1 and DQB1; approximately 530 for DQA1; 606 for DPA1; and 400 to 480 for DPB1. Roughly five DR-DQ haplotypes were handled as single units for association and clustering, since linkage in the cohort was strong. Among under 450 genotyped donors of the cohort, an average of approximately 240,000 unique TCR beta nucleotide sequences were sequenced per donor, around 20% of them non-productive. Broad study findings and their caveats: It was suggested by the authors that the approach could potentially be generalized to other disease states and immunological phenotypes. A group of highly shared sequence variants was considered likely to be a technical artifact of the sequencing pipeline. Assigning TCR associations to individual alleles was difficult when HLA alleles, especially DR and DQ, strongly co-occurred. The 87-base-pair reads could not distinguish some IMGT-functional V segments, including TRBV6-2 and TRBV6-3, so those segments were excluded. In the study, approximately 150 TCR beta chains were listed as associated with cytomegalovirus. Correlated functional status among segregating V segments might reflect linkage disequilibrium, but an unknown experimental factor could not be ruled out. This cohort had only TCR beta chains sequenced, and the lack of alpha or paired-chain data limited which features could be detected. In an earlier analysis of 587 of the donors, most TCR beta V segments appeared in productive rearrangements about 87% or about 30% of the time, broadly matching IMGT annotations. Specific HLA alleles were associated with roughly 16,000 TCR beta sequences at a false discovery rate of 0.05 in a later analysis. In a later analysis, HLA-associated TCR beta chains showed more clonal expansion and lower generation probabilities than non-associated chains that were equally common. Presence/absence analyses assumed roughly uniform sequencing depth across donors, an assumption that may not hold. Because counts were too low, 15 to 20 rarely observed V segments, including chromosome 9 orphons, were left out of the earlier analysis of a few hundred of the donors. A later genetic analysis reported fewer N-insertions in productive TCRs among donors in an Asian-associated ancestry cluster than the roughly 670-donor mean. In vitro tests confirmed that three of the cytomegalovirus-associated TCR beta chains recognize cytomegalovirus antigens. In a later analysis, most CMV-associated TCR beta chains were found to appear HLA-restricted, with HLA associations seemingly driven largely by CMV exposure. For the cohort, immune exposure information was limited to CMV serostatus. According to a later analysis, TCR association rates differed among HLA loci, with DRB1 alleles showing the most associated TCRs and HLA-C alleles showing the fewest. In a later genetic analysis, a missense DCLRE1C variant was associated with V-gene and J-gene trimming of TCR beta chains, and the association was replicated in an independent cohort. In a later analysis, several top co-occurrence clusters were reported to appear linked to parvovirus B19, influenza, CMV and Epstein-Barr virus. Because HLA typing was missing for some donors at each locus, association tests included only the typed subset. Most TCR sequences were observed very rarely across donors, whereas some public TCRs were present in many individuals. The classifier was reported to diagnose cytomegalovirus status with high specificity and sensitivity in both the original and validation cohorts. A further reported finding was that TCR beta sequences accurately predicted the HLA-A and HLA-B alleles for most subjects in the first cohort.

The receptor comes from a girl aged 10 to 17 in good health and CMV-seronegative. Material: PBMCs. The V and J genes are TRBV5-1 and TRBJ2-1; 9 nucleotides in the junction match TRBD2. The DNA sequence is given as TGCGCCAGCAGCTTGGTTGTAGCGGGAGTTGAGCAGTTCTTC. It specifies CASSLVVAGVEQFF.